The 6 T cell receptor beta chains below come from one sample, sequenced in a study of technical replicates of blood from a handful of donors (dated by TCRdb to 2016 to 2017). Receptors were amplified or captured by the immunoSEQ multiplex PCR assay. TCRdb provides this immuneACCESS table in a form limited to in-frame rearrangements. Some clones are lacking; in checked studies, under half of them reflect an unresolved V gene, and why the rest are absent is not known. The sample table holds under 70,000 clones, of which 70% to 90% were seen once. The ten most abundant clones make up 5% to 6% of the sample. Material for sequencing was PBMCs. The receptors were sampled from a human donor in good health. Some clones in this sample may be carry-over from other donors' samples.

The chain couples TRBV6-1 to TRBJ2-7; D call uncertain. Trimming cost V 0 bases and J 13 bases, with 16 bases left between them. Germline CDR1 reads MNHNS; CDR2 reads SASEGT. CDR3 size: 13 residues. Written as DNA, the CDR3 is TGTGCCAGCAGTGAAGCTCGGCCCACAGAGCTATACTTC. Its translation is CASSEARPTELYF.

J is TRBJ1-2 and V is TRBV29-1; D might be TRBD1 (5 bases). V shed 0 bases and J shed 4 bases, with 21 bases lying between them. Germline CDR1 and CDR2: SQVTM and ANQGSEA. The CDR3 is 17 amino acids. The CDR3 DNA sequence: TGCAGCGTTGAAGACGAACTGGTTAGCCCCGGGGGCTATGGCTACACCTTC. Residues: CSVEDELVSPGGYGYTF. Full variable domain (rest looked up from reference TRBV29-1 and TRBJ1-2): SAVISQKPSRDICQRGTSLTIQCQVDSQVTMMFWYRQQPGQSLTLIATANQGSEATYESGFVIDKFPISRPNLTFSTLTVSNMSPEDSSIYLCSVEDELVSPGGYGYTFGSGTRLTVV.

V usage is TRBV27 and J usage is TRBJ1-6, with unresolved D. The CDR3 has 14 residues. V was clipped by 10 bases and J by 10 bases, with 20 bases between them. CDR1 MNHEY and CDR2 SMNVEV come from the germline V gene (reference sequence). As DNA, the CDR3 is TGTGCCACCAGAAACCCCGTTTCGGGATCACCCCTCCACTTT. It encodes CATRNPVSGSPLHF.

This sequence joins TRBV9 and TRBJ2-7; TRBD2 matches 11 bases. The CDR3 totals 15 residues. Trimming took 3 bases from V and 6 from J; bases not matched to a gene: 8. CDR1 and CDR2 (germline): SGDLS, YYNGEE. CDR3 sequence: CASSAPGLAAAEQYF. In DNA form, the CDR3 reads TGTGCCAGCAGCGCGCCGGGACTAGCGGCAGCCGAGCAGTACTTC.

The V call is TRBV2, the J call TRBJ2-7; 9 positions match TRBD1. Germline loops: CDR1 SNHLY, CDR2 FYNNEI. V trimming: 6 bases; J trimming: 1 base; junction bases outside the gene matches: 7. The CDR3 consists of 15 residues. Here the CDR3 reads CASSSGTGMSYEQYF. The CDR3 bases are TGTGCCAGCAGCTCCGGGACAGGGATGTCCTACGAGCAGTACTTC.

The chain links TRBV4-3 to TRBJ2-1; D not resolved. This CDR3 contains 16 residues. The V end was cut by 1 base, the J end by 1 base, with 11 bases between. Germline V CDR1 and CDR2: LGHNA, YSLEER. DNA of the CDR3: TGCGCCAGCAGCCAAGGTCTAGTCGGGTCCTACAATGAGCAGTTCTTC. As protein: CASSQGLVGSYNEQFF.